In its sample, the clone carrying this T cell receptor beta chain was seen a few times. Its specificity is not known. These data are taken from a study of molecular identifiers for immune sequencing clone quantification. The V gene's germline CDR1 is SEHNR and CDR2 FQNEAQ (reference sequence). V lost 5 bases and J lost 1; bases outside the gene matches: 4. CDR3 length equals 15 residues. Notes on the study in general: Underestimated sizes of highly expanded clones could result from identical TCR molecules that share a barcode.

The bulk TCR libraries were made with methods described before and with listed TCR primers. TCRdb analysed the PCR reads with MiXCR anew, one entry per CDR3 protein. The data contain about 65,000 distinct CDR3 sequences, 15% to 20% of them singletons. The sequenced material came from naive CD8+ T cells from blood, with Jurkat cell RNA spiked in. Subset in this sample: FACS-sorted CD8+CD4-CCR7+CD45RA+ naive T cells. The clonotype was recovered from a human donor in good health. Some libraries in this study had Jurkat cell RNA spiked in. The J gene is TRBJ2-1, the V gene TRBV7-9, with 8 bases matching TRBD2. CDR3 sequence: CASSPAGVSYNEQFF. In DNA form, the CDR3 reads TGTGCCAGCAGCCCAGCGGGAGTGTCCTACAATGAGCAGTTCTTC.